These 19 T cell receptor beta chains were sequenced from one sample in a study of cytomegalovirus exposure and HLA in healthy donors. PCR was performed using 60 Vbeta and 13 Jbeta primers. The data were produced by immunoSEQ multiplex PCR, yet TCRdb's version contains in-frame clones alone and is incomplete. Of 150,000 or so clones listed, more than 75% are singletons. The sequencing sample was made of PBMCs. The receptors were sampled from a young man in good health and CMV-seropositive.

This clone was picked up one time. CDR3 sequence reads: CASSLGYGGSYEQYF. The CDR3 nucleotides are TGTGCCAGCAGCTTAGGCTACGGGGGATCCTACGAGCAGTACTTC. The V gene is TRBV11-2, the J gene TRBJ2-7; TRBD2 is a possible D gene (6 bases). The germline V gene encodes CDR1 SGHAT and CDR2 FQNNGV. The germline V and J ends were trimmed by 1 base and 1 base, with 11 bases remaining between them. The CDR3 loop spans 15 amino acids.

The chain has TRBV7-2 and TRBJ2-6, with D possibly matching TRBD1 (5 bases). The V end lost 1 base, the J end lost 1 base, and 11 bases lay between the germline ends. The CDR3 contains 17 residues. Looked up from germline, CDR1 is SGHTA and CDR2 is FQGNSA. The CDR3 loop reads CASSLEGGHSGANVLTF. CDR3 sequence (DNA): TGTGCCAGCAGCTTAGAAGGCGGACATTCTGGGGCCAACGTCCTGACTTTC. Drawing the rest from reference TRBV7-2 and TRBJ2-6, the complete variable domain is GAGVSQSPSNKVTEKGKDVELRCDPISGHTALYWYRQSLGQGLEFLIYFQGNSAPDKSGLPSDRFSAERTGGSVSTLTIQRTQQEDSAVYLCASSLEGGHSGANVLTFGAGSRLTVL.

This chain joins TRBV5-1 and TRBJ1-6, with TRBD1 as a possible D gene (5 bases). Between the trimmed V and J ends, which lost 1 base and 7 bases, there was a span of 12 bases. Germline assignment: CDR1 SGHRS and CDR2 YFSETQ. CDR3 size: 15 residues. This CDR3 is CASSLQGGRNSPLHF. The CDR3 DNA sequence: TGCGCCAGCAGCTTGCAGGGCGGCAGAAATTCACCCCTCCACTTT. Complete variable domain (other parts from reference TRBV5-1 and TRBJ1-6): KAGVTQTPRYLIKTRGQQVTLSCSPISGHRSVSWYQQTPGQGLQFLFEYFSETQRNKGNFPGRFSGRQFSNSRSEMNVSTLELGDSALYLCASSLQGGRNSPLHFGNGTRLTVT.

The chain employs TRBV5-6 and TRBJ1-1; 9 positions agree with TRBD1. Trimming at V came to 4 bases and at J to 7 bases, leaving 5 bases not matched to a gene. This CDR3 comprises 13 residues. Germline CDR1 and CDR2: SGHDT and YYEEEE. CDR3: CASSPGTGREAFF. CDR3 DNA: TGTGCCAGCAGCCCCGGGACAGGGCGTGAAGCTTTCTTT.

The chain has TRBV4-2 and TRBJ2-3; 8 bases are a match to TRBD2. Germline trimming cut 1 base from V and 5 bases from J; bases unmatched to any gene: 2. CDR3 length equals 14 residues. The germline V gene has CDR1 LGHNA and CDR2 YNFKEQ. Here the CDR3 reads CASSQGRGGDTQYF. CDR3 sequence (DNA): TGTGCCAGCAGCCAAGGTCGGGGGGGAGATACGCAGTATTTT.

This clone is a singleton in its sample. The V and J genes are TRBV19 and TRBJ2-1; 8 bases are a match to TRBD1. CDR3 size: 15 residues. Germline CDR1 reads LNHDA; CDR2 reads SQIVND (reference sequence). V lost 5 bases and J lost 9; bases outside the gene matches: 12. CDR3 bases: TGTGCCAGTAGTCCCCCCAGGGGGCGGAAGCCTGAGCAGTTCTTC. Translation gives CASSPPRGRKPEQFF.

The V gene is TRBV10-3, the J gene TRBJ2-5; maybe TRBD1 (5 bases). Trimming pared 0 bases from V and 2 bases from J, leaving 7 bases between. The CDR3 is 14 residues long. Per germline, CDR1 ENHRY and CDR2 SYGVKD. As DNA, the CDR3 is TGTGCCATCAGTGAGTCTAGGGGACAAGAGACCCAGTACTTC. It encodes CAISESRGQETQYF.

The genes are TRBV2 and TRBJ2-7; 11 bases agree with TRBD1. Trimming removed 3 bases from V and 4 bases from J; junction bases left unmatched: 5. This CDR3 is built from 15 residues. Germline assignment: CDR1 SNHLY and CDR2 FYNNEI. The CDR3 here is CASSERTGGQYEQYF. CDR3 in DNA: TGTGCCAGCAGTGAGAGGACAGGGGGCCAATACGAGCAGTACTTC.

The V call is TRBV7-6, the J call TRBJ2-6, with TRBD2 as a possible D gene (5 bases). The CDR3 contains 17 residues. Trimming took off 3 bases at V and 0 bases at J, with 12 bases between the two ends. Germline CDR1 reads SGHVS; CDR2 reads FNYEAQ. The CDR3 DNA follows: TGTGCCAGCAGCTTCGAGGGTGGGCACTCTGGGGCCAACGTCCTGACTTTC. Translation: CASSFEGGHSGANVLTF.

This chain connects TRBV4-1 to TRBJ2-3; D gene uncertain. The V gene lost 0 bases and the J gene lost 4 bases, with 5 bases spanning the gap. Germline lookup yields CDR1 MGHRA and CDR2 YSYEKL. This CDR3 region has 13 residues. The CDR3 reads CASSQDISDTQYF. CDR3 DNA sequence: TGCGCCAGCAGCCAAGATATTTCAGATACGCAGTATTTT.

The V gene is TRBV7-2, the J gene TRBJ2-4, with D perhaps matching TRBD2 (8 bases). Germline V CDR1 and CDR2: SGHTA, FQGNSA. This CDR3 has 14 amino acids. The V and J ends lost 2 bases and 8 bases respectively, with 13 bases between them. The CDR3 loop reads CASSLTGGGDIQYF. DNA of the CDR3: TGTGCCAGCAGCTTAACGGGAGGGGGCGACATTCAGTACTTC.

In this sample, this clone turned up once. The chain combines TRBV10-3 with TRBJ2-1; D is undetermined. Germline CDR1 reads ENHRY; CDR2 reads SYGVKD. Trimming shortened V by 10 bases and J by 0 bases, and 7 bases separated the two germline ends. The CDR3 sequence is 12 residues long. CDR3 residues: CATLSSYNEQFF. DNA of the CDR3: TGTGCCACCCTGAGCTCCTACAATGAGCAGTTCTTC.

V usage is TRBV11-1 and J usage is TRBJ2-1; D unresolved. CDR1 is SGHAT, CDR2 FQDESV, per germline (reference sequence). V shed 5 bases and J shed 7 bases, with 9 bases lying between them. CDR3 length: 12 residues. The CDR3 bases are TGTGCCAGCAGCCGTGCGGCGAATGAGCAGTTCTTC. Translating gives CASSRAANEQFF.

The chain links TRBV10-1 to TRBJ2-3; D unresolved. Germline V gene sequence: CDR1 WNHNN, CDR2 SYGVQD (reference sequence). The CDR3 totals 12 residues. Between the trimmed V and J ends, which lost 6 bases and 6 bases, there was a span of 10 bases. CDR3 DNA: TGCGCCAGCAGCGATTCGGAGGATACGCAGTATTTT. This translates into CASSDSEDTQYF.

The chain combines TRBV27 with TRBJ2-6, with D perhaps TRBD1 (5 bases). Per the germline V gene, CDR1 is MNHEY and CDR2 is SMNVEV (reference sequence). This CDR3 has 19 amino acids. Deletions cut 0 bases from V and 0 bases from J, with 15 bases between. As DNA, the CDR3 is TGTGCCAGCAGTTTATCACCGACAGCAACCATCTCTGGGGCCAACGTCCTGACTTTC. Amino acids: CASSLSPTATISGANVLTF.

The genes are TRBV5-1 and TRBJ2-7; 8 bases fit TRBD1. The ends lost 4 bases at V and 1 base at J; junction bases unmatched: 4. Germline V gene sequence: CDR1 SGHRS, CDR2 YFSETQ. The CDR3 totals 14 residues. The CDR3 loop is CASSTRQGSYEQYF. The DNA of the CDR3 is TGCGCCAGCAGCACTAGACAGGGGTCCTACGAGCAGTACTTC.

This clone came up a few times. The V call is TRBV9, the J call TRBJ1-5; 7 bases fit TRBD1. The J segment lost 2 bases and the V segment lost 0 bases, leaving 5 bases of the junction unmatched. The CDR3 has 16 amino acids. The germline V gene has CDR1 SGDLS and CDR2 YYNGEE. CDR3 nucleotide sequence: TGTGCCAGCAGCGTAGATGGGGGACAGTGCAATCAGCCCCAGCATTTT. Its protein is CASSVDGGQCNQPQHF. Full variable domain (rest looked up from reference TRBV9 and TRBJ1-5): DSGVTQTPKHLITATGQRVTLRCSPRSGDLSVYWYQQSLDQGLQFLIQYYNGEERAKGNILERFSAQQFPDLHSELNLSSLELGDSALYFCASSVDGGQCNQPQHFGDGTRLSIL.

This sequence joins TRBV27 and TRBJ2-1; a possible D gene is TRBD2 (5 bases). CDR3 length equals 15 residues. Trimming removed 5 bases from V and 2 bases from J, with 13 bases in between. Germline V gene data show CDR1 as MNHEY and CDR2 as SMNVEV (reference sequence). The CDR3 protein is CASSPGISPYNEQFF. The DNA for the CDR3 is TGTGCCAGCAGTCCCGGGATAAGCCCCTACAATGAGCAGTTCTTC.

The genes are TRBV6-1 and TRBJ2-3; D not resolved. V lost 8 bases to trimming and J lost 0 bases, with 9 bases between them. Per germline, CDR1 MNHNS and CDR2 SASEGT. There are 13 residues in the CDR3. The CDR3 nucleotides are TGTGCCAGCGCCCGGTTGAGCACAGATACGCAGTATTTT. It codes for CASARLSTDTQYF.